The 18 T cell receptor beta chains below all came from one sample that was sequenced in a study of blood T cell repertoires in COVID-19. Libraries were prepared by immunoSEQ multiplex PCR; TCRdb keeps only in-frame clonotypes and omits some of them. The table shows roughly 200,000 clones, with about 87% occurring only once. Sequencing was performed on peripheral blood. Receptors originate from a man aged 60-69 years who had recovered from COVID-19.

The rearrangement uses TRBV19 and TRBJ1-4; D is uncertain. Looked up from germline, CDR1 is LNHDA and CDR2 is SQIVND (reference sequence). The ends were cut back, 5 bases at V and 3 bases at J, with 13 bases in the middle. This CDR3 is built from 15 residues. CDR3 DNA sequence: TGTGCCAGTAGTGAGGCCCCCCGGGCTAATGAAAAACTGTTTTTT. Protein product: CASSEAPRANEKLFF.

V is TRBV29-1 and J is TRBJ2-1; TRBD2 matches 10 bases. The CDR3 length is 14 residues. Germline V CDR1 and CDR2: SQVTM, ANQGSEA. V was pared by 6 bases and J by 3 bases, with 5 bases of the junction left unmatched. CDR3 in DNA: TGCAGCGTGAAGAGACTAGCGGGCTACAATGAGCAGTTCTTC. Translating gives CSVKRLAGYNEQFF.

The rearrangement links TRBV15 to TRBJ1-1; D is unclear. Looked up from germline, CDR1 is LNHNV and CDR2 is YYDKDF (reference sequence). V lost 1 base, J lost 7 bases, and 19 bases lay in between. This CDR3 comprises 16 residues. The CDR3 DNA reads TGTGCCACCAGCAGAGTCGGAGGCGTAACATCCGGTGAAGCTTTCTTT. Protein product: CATSRVGGVTSGEAFF.

This rearrangement joins TRBV25-1 to TRBJ1-1; D remains unclear. Germline-derived CDR1 and CDR2 are MGHDK and SYGVNS. V was shortened by 4 bases and J by 11 bases, with 20 bases between the two germline ends. The CDR3 has 14 amino acids. CDR3 DNA sequence: TGTGCCAGCAGTGTGGGAGCGGAGGGTCCTGGGGCTTTCTTT. This codes for CASSVGAEGPGAFF.

The count of this clone is one. This chain joins TRBV7-5 and TRBJ2-2; the table calls TRBD2, which could not be checked here. TRBV7-5 is a pseudogene locus. The CDR3 is 13 amino acids. The CDR3 nucleotides read TGTGTCAGAAGTGACGGGAGGGCCGGGGAGCTGTTTTTT. This codes for CVRSDGRAGELFF.

J is TRBJ2-2 and V is TRBV6-2 or TRBV6-3; D remains ambiguous. CDR1 MNHEY and CDR2 SVGEGT come from the germline V gene. V lost 2 bases and J lost 0, with 13 bases in between. CDR3 size: 17 residues. The DNA for the CDR3 is TGTGCCAGCAGTTACCCTAAAGACAACTCGAACACCGGGGAGCTGTTTTTT. The encoded protein is CASSYPKDNSNTGELFF.

The gene calls are TRBV10-2 and TRBJ2-1; 7 bases line up with TRBD2. CDR1 and CDR2 from the germline V gene are WSHSY and SAAADI. This CDR3 has 14 amino acids. Losses at the gene ends were 6 bases for V and 3 bases for J; bases not matched to a gene: 5. CDR3 DNA: TGCGCCAGCAGGCGGACTAGTGACTACAATGAGCAGTTCTTC. Residues: CASRRTSDYNEQFF.

The chain couples TRBV5-4 to TRBJ2-3; 8 bases are a match to TRBD2. J gave up 2 bases and V 2 bases, and 4 bases lay outside the gene matches. Germline assignment: CDR1 SGHNT and CDR2 YYREEE (reference sequence). The CDR3 is 15 amino acids. The CDR3 DNA is TGTGCCAGCAGCTTACGGGAGGGCCCCACAGATACGCAGTATTTT. This gives the protein CASSLREGPTDTQYF.

The V call is TRBV3-1 (or the pseudogene TRBV3-2), the J call TRBJ2-7, with a tentative D call TRBD1 (5 bases). The length of the CDR3 is 16 residues. The germline V gene encodes CDR1 LGHDT and CDR2 YNNKEL (reference sequence). V was pared by 5 bases and J by 2 bases, with 19 bases between. The CDR3 region is CASSGRSSGAPYEQYF. CDR3 DNA sequence: TGTGCCAGCAGCGGACGGTCTAGTGGGGCCCCCTACGAGCAGTACTTC.

Only a few counts were recorded for this clone. The chain has TRBV7-3 and TRBJ1-6; D call uncertain. V lost 5 bases and J 13 bases, leaving 15 bases between the germline ends. Germline assignment: CDR1 SGHTA and CDR2 FQGTGA. There are 13 residues in the CDR3. The CDR3 is CASSPAAGFPLHF. For the CDR3, the DNA is TGTGCCAGCAGCCCTGCGGCGGGTTTCCCCCTCCACTTT.

The table lists this clone with a count of one. The J gene is TRBJ2-7, the V gene TRBV10-2, with D possibly TRBD2 on 6 matching bases. Per the germline V gene, CDR1 is WSHSY and CDR2 is SAAADI. This CDR3 is 15 amino acids long. V shed 2 bases and J shed 4 bases, with 15 bases lying between them. The CDR3 reads CASSEARGRGYEQYF. In DNA form, the CDR3 reads TGCGCCAGCAGTGAGGCAAGGGGACGGGGGTACGAGCAGTACTTC.

This rearrangement joins TRBV5-1 to TRBJ2-7, with TRBD1 matching over 9 bases. Losses at the gene ends were 1 base for V and 5 bases for J; bases not matched to a gene: 7. The CDR3 has 15 amino acids. Germline values: CDR1 SGHRS, CDR2 YFSETQ. The CDR3 is CASSLFRDRVDEQYF. In DNA, the CDR3 is TGCGCCAGCAGCTTGTTTCGGGACAGGGTAGACGAGCAGTACTTC.

This chain joins TRBV4-2 and TRBJ2-2, with 8 bases that match TRBD2. Germline trimming cut 6 bases from V and 0 bases from J; bases unmatched to any gene: 3. This CDR3 has 15 amino acids. In germline, CDR1 is LGHNA, CDR2 YNFKEQ. CDR3 nucleotide sequence: TGTGCCAGCAGAATAGCGGGAACGAACACCGGGGAGCTGTTTTTT. Translated, it gives CASRIAGTNTGELFF.

The chain combines TRBV5-1 with TRBJ2-7; a possible D gene is TRBD2 (5 bases). V lost 4 bases to trimming and J lost 1 base, with 18 bases between them. Germline assignment: CDR1 SGHRS and CDR2 YFSETQ. The CDR3 length is 16 residues. The CDR3 nucleotides read TGCGCCAGCAGCCAAGAGGGTCTTGAACTTTCCTACGAGCAGTACTTC. Amino acids: CASSQEGLELSYEQYF.

The chain carries TRBV30 and TRBJ2-6, with D perhaps matching TRBD2 (6 bases). Germline values: CDR1 GTSNPN, CDR2 SVGIG (reference sequence). The V end was cut by 3 bases, the J end by 1 base, with 10 bases between. The CDR3 runs to 15 residues. The DNA for the CDR3 is TGTGCCTGGAGCGGGAGTTGGTCTGGGGCCAACGTCCTGACTTTC. It translates to CAWSGSWSGANVLTF.

The chain couples TRBV7-9 to TRBJ1-1; TRBD1 matches 11 bases. The V gene's germline CDR1 is SEHNR and CDR2 FQNEAQ (reference sequence). V shed 1 base, J shed 4 bases, and the junction held 5 bases outside the gene matches. CDR3 length equals 16 residues. CDR3 sequence: CASSLVGGTGGTEAFF. DNA of the CDR3: TGTGCCAGCAGCTTAGTAGGAGGGACAGGGGGCACTGAAGCTTTCTTT.

The chain recombines TRBV11-2 with TRBJ1-1; the D gene is possibly TRBD1 (5 bases). Germline lookup yields CDR1 SGHAT and CDR2 FQNNGV. This CDR3 is 16 amino acids long. V lost 2 bases, J lost 1 base, and 14 bases lay in between. CDR3 in amino acids: CASSLRRDPTNTEAFF. CDR3 nucleotide sequence: TGTGCCAGCAGCTTAAGGAGGGACCCTACGAACACTGAAGCTTTCTTT.

This chain links TRBV13 with TRBJ1-6; 9 bases are shared with TRBD1. CDR1 and CDR2 from the germline V gene are PRHDT and FYEKMQ (reference sequence). Unmatched junction bases numbered 2, after V lost 1 base and J lost 7 bases. The CDR3 extends over 15 amino acids. In DNA, the CDR3 is TGTGCCAGCAGCTTAGACAGGGGGCAGAATTCACCCCTCCACTTT. Translating it yields CASSLDRGQNSPLHF.